This paragraph covers one T cell receptor (beta chain) sequence. These data originate in a study of blood T cells in healthy people across ages. Every donor contributed ten milliliters of peripheral blood by blood draw. Researchers report isolating at least 7 million PBMCs per sample. Extraction of total RNA produced a minimum of 5 micrograms from each sample. The authors ran a second PCR of 7 to 11 cycles using a sample-barcoded 5' primer and a J-beta primer mix. Every molecule of cDNA carried a tag from a template-switch adaptor with 12 random nucleotides. TCRdb re-derived calls from the 5' RACE reads in MiXCR, one entry per CDR3 protein. The sample consists of approximately 810,000 distinct CDR3 sequences, 36% of them appearing once. The clonotype comes from a man between 18 and 29 years old in good health. The material sequenced was blood.

CDR3 region: CASSVNPAGEQYF. DNA of the CDR3: TGTGCCAGCAGCGTAAACCCGGCAGGTGAGCAGTACTTC. The chain recombines TRBV9 with TRBJ2-7; D unclear. The CDR3 consists of 13 residues. Trimming cost V 1 base and J 7 bases, with 12 bases left between them. Germline CDR1 reads SGDLS; CDR2 reads YYNGEE.